The present TCR beta chain was sequenced within a study of CD8 T cells in ankylosing spondylitis. Findings and limits, study-wide: Ankylosing spondylitis blood appeared to carry a characteristic TCR beta motif of eight or nine highly homologous variants. Relatively rare in peripheral blood, disease-linked clones were also CD8+.

The germline V gene has CDR1 SGHAT and CDR2 FQNNGV. V gave up 5 bases and J gave up 4 bases; unmatched junction bases: 10. This CDR3 spans 16 amino acids. Comment on this clonotype: The antigen remains unidentified.

Molecular-barcoded quantitative 5'-RACE produced these TCR beta libraries. From the 5' RACE reads, TCRdb called clonotypes with MiXCR, one entry per CDR3 protein. The sample yields roughly 400,000 distinct CDR3 sequences, 20% to 25% seen once. The clonotype was recovered from a male donor with ankylosing spondylitis. The chain combines TRBV11-2 with TRBJ2-4; TRBD2 matches at 8 bases. The sequenced material came from blood, either unsorted or a sorted T cell fraction (not recorded which). DNA for the CDR3: TGTGCCAGCAGCCCTAATCGGGCTAGCGGGAAAAACATTCAGTACTTC. Protein sequence: CASSPNRASGKNIQYF.